This section outlines one T cell receptor beta chain sequence together with its context. What it binds is unknown. The data belong to a study of shared clonotypes between healthy human individuals. Trimming left V 0 bases short and J 7 bases short, with 8 bases between. CDR3 length equals 14 residues. CDR1 is SGDLS, CDR2 YYNGEE, per germline. Using immunoSEQ multiplex PCR, the repertoire was profiled, and TCRdb retains in-frame clones only, with some absent. The data show about 2.4 million clones, around 94% seen once. Findings and limits, study-wide: Rarefaction gave evidence that sorted-subset sequencing remained incomplete despite large depth. Non-shared clonotypes were found to have lower generation probabilities than the clonotypes that were shared by all four of the sorted-subset donors.

The chain has TRBV9 and TRBJ1-6; D ambiguous. The sample comprised naive CD4+ T cells sorted from blood. The subset is: CD45RA+ positively selected. The receptor was isolated from a man younger than 35 in good health. In DNA, the CDR3 is TGTGCCAGCAGCGTAGCTTTTCCAAATTCACCCCTCCACTTT. This encodes CASSVAFPNSPLHF.